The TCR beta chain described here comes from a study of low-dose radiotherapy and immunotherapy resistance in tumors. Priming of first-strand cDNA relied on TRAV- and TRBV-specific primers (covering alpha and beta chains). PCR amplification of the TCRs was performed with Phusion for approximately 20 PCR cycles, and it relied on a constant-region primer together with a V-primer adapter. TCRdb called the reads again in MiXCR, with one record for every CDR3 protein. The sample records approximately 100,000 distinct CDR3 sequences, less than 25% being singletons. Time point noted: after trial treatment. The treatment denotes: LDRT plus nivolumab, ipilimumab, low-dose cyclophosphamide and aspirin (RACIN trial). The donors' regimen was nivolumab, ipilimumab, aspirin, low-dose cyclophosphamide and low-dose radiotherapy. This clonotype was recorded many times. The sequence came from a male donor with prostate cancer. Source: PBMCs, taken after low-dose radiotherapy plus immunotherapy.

CDR3 DNA sequence: TGTGCCAGCAGCCGCCGGGACAGGGGTGAAGGTGAGCAGTTCTTC. Protein: CASSRRDRGEGEQFF. The chain combines TRBV7-8 with TRBJ2-1, with 10 bases matching TRBD1. This CDR3 region has 15 residues. Germline CDR1 is SGHVS and CDR2 is FQNEAQ. Germline trimming cut 5 bases from V and 9 bases from J; bases unmatched to any gene: 10.